A selection of T cell receptor beta chains follows, all from one sample in a study of T cell repertoires in cytomegalovirus infection. TCRdb called the reads again in MiXCR, with one record for every CDR3 protein. This sample has under 300,000 distinct CDR3 sequences, with roughly an eighth found just once. The sample taken for sequencing was PBMCs. These receptors were collected from a human donor in good health (CMV status not recorded). Some clones in this sample may be carry-over from other donors' samples. The CDR3 runs from the conserved cysteine through the conserved F or W. The size field is filled for only some rows; it gives once, few, many or a size class.

j_call: TRBJ2-5
v_call: TRBV20-1
clone_size: -
cdr3_aa: CSARGTSGSTTQYF

j_call: TRBJ2-1
v_call: TRBV20-1
clone_size: few
cdr3_aa: CSARDPRGTSGGTGYNEQFF

j_call: TRBJ1-1
v_call: TRBV7-9
clone_size: -
cdr3_aa: CASSANVEWGAAFF

j_call: TRBJ1-4
v_call: TRBV7-8
clone_size: many
cdr3_aa: CASSLDPREKLFF

j_call: TRBJ1-1
v_call: TRBV7-9
clone_size: many
cdr3_aa: CASSLDSPTGAFF

j_call: TRBJ2-5
v_call: TRBV4-1
clone_size: many
cdr3_aa: CASSQARGQGVETQYF

j_call: TRBJ1-1
v_call: TRBV7-2
clone_size: few
cdr3_aa: CASSSYGGNTEAFF

j_call: TRBJ2-3
v_call: TRBV27
clone_size: -
cdr3_aa: CASSRTLGRTDTQYF

j_call: TRBJ2-1
v_call: TRBV6-2/TRBV6-3
clone_size: -
cdr3_aa: CASSSVPDNEQFF

j_call: TRBJ1-4
v_call: TRBV7-2
clone_size: many
cdr3_aa: CASSLQRRTGDEKLFF

j_call: TRBJ2-3
v_call: TRBV6-5
clone_size: -
cdr3_aa: CASSEEELAGGTDTQYF

j_call: TRBJ1-2
v_call: TRBV7-9
clone_size: few
cdr3_aa: CASSLARVLTDYGYTF

j_call: TRBJ2-2
v_call: TRBV19
clone_size: -
cdr3_aa: CASSIPGWKKATGELFF

j_call: TRBJ1-2
v_call: TRBV28
clone_size: many
cdr3_aa: CASSSRPGRGYTF

j_call: TRBJ1-5
v_call: TRBV19
clone_size: few
cdr3_aa: CASSLRGQGNQPQHF

j_call: TRBJ1-2
v_call: TRBV7-2
clone_size: many
cdr3_aa: CASSLARFGVANYGYTF

j_call: TRBJ2-1
v_call: TRBV11-1
clone_size: many
cdr3_aa: CASSRESGYNEQFF

j_call: TRBJ2-7
v_call: TRBV5-1
clone_size: many
cdr3_aa: CASSFTGGHEQYF

j_call: TRBJ2-7
v_call: TRBV19
clone_size: many
cdr3_aa: CASSMSAGVNYEQYF

j_call: TRBJ2-2
v_call: TRBV6-2/TRBV6-3
clone_size: few
cdr3_aa: CASSPAGGAISGELFF

j_call: TRBJ1-1
v_call: TRBV19
clone_size: few
cdr3_aa: CASSVLRVEGGTEAFF

j_call: TRBJ2-2
v_call: TRBV12-3/TRBV12-4
clone_size: -
cdr3_aa: CASSFIGMVGELFF

j_call: TRBJ1-2
v_call: TRBV10-3
clone_size: few
cdr3_aa: CAISEKQGYGYTF

j_call: TRBJ2-7
v_call: TRBV5-4
clone_size: few
cdr3_aa: CASSARRGVYEQYF

j_call: TRBJ2-3
v_call: TRBV6-1
clone_size: few
cdr3_aa: CASRARGGSTDTQYF

j_call: TRBJ1-5
v_call: TRBV28
clone_size: many
cdr3_aa: CASSLGAPPAQHF

j_call: TRBJ2-3
v_call: TRBV28
clone_size: many
cdr3_aa: CASKGPFTDTQYF

j_call: TRBJ2-1
v_call: TRBV7-7
clone_size: many
cdr3_aa: CASSLIEGSEQFF

j_call: TRBJ2-7
v_call: TRBV28
clone_size: few
cdr3_aa: CASSQGGNDYEQYF

j_call: TRBJ1-6
v_call: TRBV20-1
clone_size: few
cdr3_aa: CSASIWGEVGSPLHF

j_call: TRBJ2-1
v_call: TRBV7-3
clone_size: many
cdr3_aa: CASSIAGRNEQFF

j_call: TRBJ2-7
v_call: TRBV7-2
clone_size: many
cdr3_aa: CASSLWEEQYF

j_call: TRBJ2-2
v_call: TRBV6-5
clone_size: many
cdr3_aa: CASRSLQGALTGELFF

j_call: TRBJ2-7
v_call: TRBV20-1
clone_size: many
cdr3_aa: CSASHDPRDSSYEQYF

j_call: TRBJ1-1
v_call: TRBV5-6
clone_size: -
cdr3_aa: CASSPSGQGGVWGEAFF

j_call: TRBJ1-1
v_call: TRBV28
clone_size: many
cdr3_aa: CASSSRPGVTEAFF

j_call: TRBJ1-3
v_call: TRBV7-2
clone_size: many
cdr3_aa: CASSLERGAGNTIYF

j_call: TRBJ1-2
v_call: TRBV7-2
clone_size: many
cdr3_aa: CASSPRDLYYGYTF

j_call: TRBJ2-2
v_call: TRBV7-6
clone_size: many
cdr3_aa: CASRKGLAGTNTGELFF

j_call: TRBJ1-1
v_call: TRBV6-5
clone_size: many
cdr3_aa: CASSYYGRATGTEAFF

j_call: TRBJ2-5
v_call: TRBV3-1
clone_size: -
cdr3_aa: CASSRREQTQYF

j_call: TRBJ2-5
v_call: TRBV7-2
clone_size: many
cdr3_aa: CASSRTGRETQYF

j_call: TRBJ1-5
v_call: TRBV7-2
clone_size: few
cdr3_aa: CASSIQAGNGNQPQHF

j_call: TRBJ2-7
v_call: TRBV11-3
clone_size: many
cdr3_aa: CASSAGLSYEQYF

j_call: TRBJ1-5
v_call: TRBV7-2
clone_size: many
cdr3_aa: CASSYTGSNQPQHF

j_call: TRBJ2-1
v_call: TRBV7-9
clone_size: many
cdr3_aa: CASSFSGYNEQFF